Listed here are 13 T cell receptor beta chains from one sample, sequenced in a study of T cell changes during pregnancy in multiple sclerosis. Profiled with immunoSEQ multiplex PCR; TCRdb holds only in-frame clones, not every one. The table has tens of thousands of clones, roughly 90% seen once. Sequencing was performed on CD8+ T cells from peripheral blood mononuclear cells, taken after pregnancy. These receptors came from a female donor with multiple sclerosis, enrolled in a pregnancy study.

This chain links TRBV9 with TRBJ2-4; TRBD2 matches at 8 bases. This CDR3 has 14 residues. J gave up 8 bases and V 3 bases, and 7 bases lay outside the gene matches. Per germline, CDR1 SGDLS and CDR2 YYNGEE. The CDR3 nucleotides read TGTGCCAGCAGCGGTCCTAGCGGGCGGGACATTCAGTACTTC. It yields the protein CASSGPSGRDIQYF.

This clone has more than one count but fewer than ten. CDR3 bases: TGTGCCAGCAGCTGTATATTGGGCGGGGCAGGGACCTACGAGCAGTACTTC. Its translation: CASSCILGGAGTYEQYF. V and J are TRBV7-3 and TRBJ2-7; TRBD2 might be the D (6 bases). The length of the CDR3 is 17 residues. Germline V gives CDR1 SGHTA, CDR2 FQGTGA. V dropped 4 bases and J dropped 2 bases, with 21 bases sitting between them. The full variable domain, completed using reference TRBV7-3 and TRBJ2-7, is GAGVSQTPSNKVTEKGKYVELRCDPISGHTALYWYRQSLGQGPEFLIYFQGTGAADDSGLPNDRFFAVRPEGSVSTLKIQRTERGDSAVYLCASSCILGGAGTYEQYFGPGTRLTVT.

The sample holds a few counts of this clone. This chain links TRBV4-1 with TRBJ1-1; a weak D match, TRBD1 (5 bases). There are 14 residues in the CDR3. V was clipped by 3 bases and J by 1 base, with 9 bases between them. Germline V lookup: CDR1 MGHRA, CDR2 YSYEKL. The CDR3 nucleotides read TGCGCCAGCAGCCATACGACAGAGAACACTGAAGCTTTCTTT. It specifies CASSHTTENTEAFF.

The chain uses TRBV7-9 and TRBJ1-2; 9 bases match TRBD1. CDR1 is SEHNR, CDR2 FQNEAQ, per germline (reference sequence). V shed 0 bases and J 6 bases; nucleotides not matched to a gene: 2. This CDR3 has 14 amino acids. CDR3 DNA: TGTGCCAGCAGCTTAGCGGACAGGGGACATGGCTACACCTTC. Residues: CASSLADRGHGYTF.

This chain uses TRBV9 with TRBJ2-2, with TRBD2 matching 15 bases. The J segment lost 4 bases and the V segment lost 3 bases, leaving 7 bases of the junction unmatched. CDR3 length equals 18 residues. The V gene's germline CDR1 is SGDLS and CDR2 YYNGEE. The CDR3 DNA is TGTGCCAGCAGCGGTGGGACTAGCGGGGGGTCGAGCACCGGGGAGCTGTTTTTT. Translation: CASSGGTSGGSSTGELFF. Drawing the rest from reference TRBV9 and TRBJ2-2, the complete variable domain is DSGVTQTPKHLITATGQRVTLRCSPRSGDLSVYWYQQSLDQGLQFLIQYYNGEERAKGNILERFSAQQFPDLHSELNLSSLELGDSALYFCASSGGTSGGSSTGELFFGEGSRLTVL.

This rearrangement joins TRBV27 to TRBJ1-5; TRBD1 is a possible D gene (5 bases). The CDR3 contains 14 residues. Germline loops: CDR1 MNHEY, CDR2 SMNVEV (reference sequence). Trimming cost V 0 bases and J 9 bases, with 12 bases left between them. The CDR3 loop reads CASSLSGGAGPQHF. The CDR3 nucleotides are TGTGCCAGCAGTTTATCGGGAGGGGCCGGGCCCCAGCATTTT.

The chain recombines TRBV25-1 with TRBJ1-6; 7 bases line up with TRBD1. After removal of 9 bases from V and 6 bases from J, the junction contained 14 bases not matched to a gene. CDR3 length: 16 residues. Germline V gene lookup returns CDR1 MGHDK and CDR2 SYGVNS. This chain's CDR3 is CASQNPRDSRNSPLHF. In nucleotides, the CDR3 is TGTGCCAGTCAGAACCCCCGGGACAGTCGTAATTCACCCCTCCACTTT. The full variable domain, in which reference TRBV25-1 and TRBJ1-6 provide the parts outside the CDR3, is EADIYQTPRYLVIGTGKKITLECSQTMGHDKMYWYQQDPGMELHLIHYSYGVNSTEKGDLSSESTVSRIRTEHFPLTLESARPSHTSQYLCASQNPRDSRNSPLHFGNGTRLTVT.

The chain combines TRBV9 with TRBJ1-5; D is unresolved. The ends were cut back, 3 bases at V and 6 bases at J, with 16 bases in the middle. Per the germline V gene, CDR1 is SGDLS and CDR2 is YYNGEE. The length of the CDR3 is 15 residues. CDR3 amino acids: CASSEAGRAGQPQHF. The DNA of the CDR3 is TGTGCCAGCAGCGAGGCCGGGAGGGCTGGTCAGCCCCAGCATTTT.

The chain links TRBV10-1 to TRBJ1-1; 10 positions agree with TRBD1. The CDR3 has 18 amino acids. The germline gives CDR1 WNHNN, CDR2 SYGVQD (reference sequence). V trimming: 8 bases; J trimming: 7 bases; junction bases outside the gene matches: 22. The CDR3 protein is CASPRTTYRDRGPSEAFF. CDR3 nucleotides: TGCGCCAGCCCCAGAACCACTTACCGGGACAGGGGACCTAGTGAAGCTTTCTTT.

The CDR3 sequence: CASSYSDRINQPQHF. CDR3 DNA: TGTGCCAGCAGTTACTCGGACAGAATCAATCAGCCCCAGCATTTT. The rearrangement joins TRBV6-5 to TRBJ1-5, with a weak D call TRBD1 (6 bases). The germline V gene encodes CDR1 MNHEY and CDR2 SVGAGI. Trimming took off 0 bases at V and 3 bases at J, with 9 bases between the two ends. CDR3 length: 15 residues.

The CDR3 DNA reads as TGTGCCAGCAGCACTCCGAGAACCGGGACTAGCGGGATGCAGTCCTACAATGAGCAGTTCTTC. Translation: CASSTPRTGTSGMQSYNEQFF. This rearrangement joins TRBV9 to TRBJ2-1; 13 bases agree with TRBD2. The CDR3 length is 21 residues. The germline CDR1 and CDR2 sequences are SGDLS and YYNGEE. Trimming took 4 bases from V and 1 from J; bases not matched to a gene: 17.

The CDR3 coding sequence is TGTGCCAGCAGCTCGGGGACAGATACGCAGTATTTT. Translation gives CASSSGTDTQYF. J is TRBJ2-3 and V is TRBV7-3; D might be TRBD2 (5 bases). The CDR3 runs to 12 residues. V lost 4 bases and J 3 bases, leaving 5 bases between the germline ends. Looked up from germline, CDR1 is SGHTA and CDR2 is FQGTGA.

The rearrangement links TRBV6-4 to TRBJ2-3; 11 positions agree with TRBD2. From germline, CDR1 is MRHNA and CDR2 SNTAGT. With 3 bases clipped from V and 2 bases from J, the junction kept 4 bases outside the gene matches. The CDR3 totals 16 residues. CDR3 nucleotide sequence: TGTGCCAGCAGTGAATCTAGCGGGGGGCCCACAGATACGCAGTATTTT. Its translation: CASSESSGGPTDTQYF.